This passage covers 10 T cell receptor beta chains from one sample sequenced in a study of blood T cells in healthy people across ages. A J-beta primer mix and a sample-barcoded 5' primer were used in a second PCR of roughly 7 to 12 cycles. TCRdb recomputed calls from the 5' RACE reads with MiXCR, one row per CDR3 protein. The repertoire holds 1 million or so distinct CDR3 sequences, with 45% as singletons. Sequencing was performed on blood. The source is a woman between 55 and 75 years old in good health.

The rearrangement links TRBV27 to TRBJ1-2; no clear D gene. Germline-derived CDR1 and CDR2 are MNHEY and SMNVEV (reference sequence). Trimming took off 4 bases at V and 2 bases at J, with 17 bases between the two ends. The CDR3 runs 16 residues. CDR3 coding DNA: TGTGCCAGCAGTTCCCGCGGTGTCAGGCAAAACTATGGCTACACCTTC. Amino acids: CASSSRGVRQNYGYTF.

The CDR3 loop reads CASSLVLADSGRGHYNEQFF. CDR3 coding DNA: TGTGCCAGCAGCTTAGTTCTAGCGGATTCAGGGCGAGGGCACTACAATGAGCAGTTCTTC. This rearrangement joins TRBV11-2 to TRBJ2-1; TRBD2 aligns across 7 bases. The J segment lost 3 bases and the V segment lost 1 base, leaving 18 bases of the junction unmatched. The CDR3 extends over 20 amino acids. Germline lookup yields CDR1 SGHAT and CDR2 FQNNGV. Supplemented by reference TRBV11-2 and TRBJ2-1, the full variable domain reads EAGVAQSPRYKIIEKRQSVAFWCNPISGHATLYWYQQILGQGPKLLIQFQNNGVVDDSQLPKDRFSAERLKGVDSTLKIQPAKLEDSAVYLCASSLVLADSGRGHYNEQFFGPGTRLTVL.

This clonotype appeared a few times. The chain combines TRBV5-1 with TRBJ2-5; D ambiguous. The germline CDR1 and CDR2 sequences are SGHRS and YFSETQ. Trimming took off 4 bases at V and 2 bases at J, with 6 bases between the two ends. The CDR3 is 12 amino acids. The chain's CDR3 is CASSKSQETQYF. The CDR3 nucleotides are TGCGCCAGCAGCAAATCACAAGAGACCCAGTACTTC. The full variable domain, completed using reference TRBV5-1 and TRBJ2-5, is KAGVTQTPRYLIKTRGQQVTLSCSPISGHRSVSWYQQTPGQGLQFLFEYFSETQRNKGNFPGRFSGRQFSNSRSEMNVSTLELGDSALYLCASSKSQETQYFGPGTRLLVL.

The genes are TRBV20-1 and TRBJ1-5, with D possibly TRBD1 on 5 matching bases. Germline V gene sequence: CDR1 DFQATT, CDR2 SNEGSKA (reference sequence). With 3 bases removed from V and 1 base from J, the gap between germline ends came to 10 bases. The CDR3 sequence is 14 residues long. CDR3 coding DNA: TGCAGTGCTAGTGCGGGGGTGAGCAATCAGCCCCAGCATTTT. It specifies CSASAGVSNQPQHF.

This chain connects TRBV20-1 to TRBJ2-3; TRBD1 aligns across 10 bases. This CDR3 is 13 amino acids long. The junction had 6 bases not matched to a gene; V was cut back by 8 bases and J by 4 bases. CDR1 and CDR2 (germline): DFQATT, SNEGSKA (reference sequence). The CDR3: CSPTGQGADTQYF. CDR3 sequence (DNA): TGCAGTCCTACCGGACAGGGGGCAGATACGCAGTATTTT.

Written as DNA, the CDR3 is TGTGCCAGCAGTGATCGGGTGGGCCGGGAGACCCAGTACTTC. Translating it yields CASSDRVGRETQYF. The V and J genes are TRBV7-2 and TRBJ2-7; D is undetermined. With the DNA end fitting TRBJ2-5 better, the J assignment may be wrong. Germline values: CDR1 SGHTA, CDR2 FQGNSA. This CDR3 region has 14 residues.

V and J are TRBV29-1 and TRBJ1-2; 9 bases agree with TRBD1. Germline V gene lookup returns CDR1 SQVTM and CDR2 ANQGSEA. The junction had 18 bases not matched to a gene; V was cut back by 0 bases and J by 7 bases. The CDR3 extends over 18 amino acids. CDR3 sequence (DNA): TGCAGCGTTGAAGATTGGGGGCGGGCGGAACAGGGGGCCTTTGGCTACACCTTC. The encoded protein is CSVEDWGRAEQGAFGYTF.

The chain combines TRBV15 with TRBJ2-1, with D possibly TRBD1 on 6 matching bases. The CDR3 has 15 residues. V lost 4 bases, J lost 5 bases, and 15 bases lay in between. The germline V gene encodes CDR1 LNHNV and CDR2 YYDKDF (reference sequence). CDR3: CATSTRQQGNNEQFF. CDR3 DNA: TGTGCCACCAGCACCCGGCAACAGGGAAACAATGAGCAGTTCTTC.

This clonotype came up once. V and J are TRBV2 and TRBJ2-5; maybe TRBD2 (5 bases). V lost 6 bases and J 13 bases, leaving 21 bases between the germline ends. Germline V CDR1 and CDR2: SNHLY, FYNNEI. The CDR3 totals 13 residues. Written as DNA, the CDR3 is TGTGCCAGCAGCACCGGGGTAACCTACGAGCTGTACTTC. Its protein is CASSTGVTYELYF.

This clonotype was observed once. This chain joins TRBV11-2 and TRBJ2-5, with a weak D call TRBD1 (9 bases). Trimming cost V 5 bases and J 4 bases, with 23 bases left between them. The CDR3 sequence is 17 residues long. The germline CDR1 and CDR2 sequences are SGHAT and FQNNGV. The DNA of the CDR3 is TGTGCCAGCAGCCCGCTCGGACAGGGGACTAGATCAGAGACCCAGTACTTC. This encodes CASSPLGQGTRSETQYF.